The rows below give T cell receptor beta chains drawn from one sample of a study of T cell changes during pregnancy in multiple sclerosis. Clones were read by immunoSEQ multiplex PCR, and TCRdb kept only the in-frame ones, dropping some. The sample contains about 14,000 clones, 85% to 90% of which appear only once. The material was CD8+ T cells from peripheral blood mononuclear cells, obtained in the first trimester of pregnancy. The receptors shown here come from a female donor with multiple sclerosis, enrolled in a pregnancy study. CDR3s include the opening cysteine and the closing phenylalanine or tryptophan. A D gene is named only where the DNA matches it firmly. Size is omitted from some rows. Given values are once, few, many or a class for expanded clones.

v_call: TRBV5-4
j_call: TRBJ1-2
d_call: -
clone_size: medium-sized
cdr3_nt: TGTGCCAGCAGCCTGACAAGCTCATTAAACTATGGCTACACCTTC
cdr3_aa: CASSLTSSLNYGYTF

v_call: TRBV5-1
j_call: TRBJ2-1
d_call: -
clone_size: -
cdr3_nt: TGCGCCAGCAGCTCCATCGACACCTACAATGAGCAGTTCTTC
cdr3_aa: CASSSIDTYNEQFF

v_call: TRBV6-4
j_call: TRBJ1-2
d_call: TRBD1
clone_size: few
cdr3_nt: TGTGCCAGCAGTGACTCCCCGGACAGGGAATTTGGCTATGGCTACACCTTC
cdr3_aa: CASSDSPDREFGYGYTF

v_call: TRBV15
j_call: TRBJ2-3
d_call: TRBD2
clone_size: few
cdr3_nt: TGTGCCACAGGGGAGCGGGGCCACACAGATACGCAGTATTTT
cdr3_aa: CATGERGHTDTQYF

v_call: TRBV27
j_call: TRBJ1-5
d_call: -
clone_size: -
cdr3_nt: TGTGCCAGCAGTTTAGGACCGGGGGGGTTGCAGCCCCAGCATTTT
cdr3_aa: CASSLGPGGLQPQHF

v_call: TRBV2
j_call: TRBJ1-5
d_call: -
clone_size: -
cdr3_nt: TGTGCCAGCGCGGGCGAGAGCAATCAGCCCCAGCATTTT
cdr3_aa: CASAGESNQPQHF

v_call: TRBV7-9
j_call: TRBJ1-1
d_call: -
clone_size: -
cdr3_nt: TGTGCCAGCAGCCTTGGGACACCTGAAGCTTTCTTT
cdr3_aa: CASSLGTPEAFF

v_call: TRBV5-5
j_call: TRBJ1-2
d_call: -
clone_size: -
cdr3_nt: TGTGCCAGCAGCTTGGTACAGCTTACTAACTATGGCTACACCTTC
cdr3_aa: CASSLVQLTNYGYTF

v_call: TRBV7-9
j_call: TRBJ1-1
d_call: -
clone_size: -
cdr3_nt: TGTGCCAGCAGTCACCCCGGGGGGACTGAAGCTTTCTTT
cdr3_aa: CASSHPGGTEAFF

v_call: TRBV10-3
j_call: TRBJ2-1
d_call: -
clone_size: -
cdr3_nt: TGTGCCATCTGGCAGGATCGGCGGTTCTTC
cdr3_aa: CAIWQDRRFF

v_call: TRBV13
j_call: TRBJ2-3
d_call: TRBD2
clone_size: -
cdr3_nt: TGTGCCAGCAGCTTAGAGGCGGGGGGCTCAGATACGCAGTATTTT
cdr3_aa: CASSLEAGGSDTQYF

v_call: TRBV5-6
j_call: TRBJ2-7
d_call: -
clone_size: -
cdr3_nt: TGTGCCAGCAGCTTATACGAGGGTTCCTACGAGCAGTACTTC
cdr3_aa: CASSLYEGSYEQYF

v_call: TRBV19
j_call: TRBJ2-2
d_call: TRBD1
clone_size: -
cdr3_nt: TGTGCCAGTAGTGCCGAGGGACAGGAGAACACCGGGGAGCTGTTTTTT
cdr3_aa: CASSAEGQENTGELFF

v_call: TRBV7-3
j_call: TRBJ2-1
d_call: -
clone_size: -
cdr3_nt: TGTGCCAGCAGCTTACGCGGGGGCGGGTACAATGAGCAGTTCTTC
cdr3_aa: CASSLRGGGYNEQFF

v_call: TRBV21-1
j_call: TRBJ1-1
d_call: -
clone_size: -
cdr3_nt: TGTGCCAGCAGCAAACCCCTACAGGGGTTAGGGCTGAACACTGAAGCTTTCTTT
cdr3_aa: CASSKPLQGLGLNTEAFF

v_call: TRBV18
j_call: TRBJ2-7
d_call: -
clone_size: -
cdr3_nt: TGTGCCAGCTCACCTTTGGACAGTTCCTACGAGCAGTACTTC
cdr3_aa: CASSPLDSSYEQYF

v_call: TRBV4-3
j_call: TRBJ2-1
d_call: TRBD1
clone_size: -
cdr3_nt: TGCGCCAGCAGCACATACGGACAGGGTGGCAATGAGCAGTTCTTC
cdr3_aa: CASSTYGQGGNEQFF

v_call: TRBV16
j_call: TRBJ2-1
d_call: TRBD2
clone_size: -
cdr3_nt: TGTGCCAGCAGCCAATCGCGAGGCGGGGGGCCAAATGAGCAGTTCTTC
cdr3_aa: CASSQSRGGGPNEQFF

v_call: TRBV7-5
j_call: TRBJ2-5
d_call: -
clone_size: -
cdr3_nt: TGTGCCAGAAGCTTAGCAACAGGGGGCGACCAAGAGACCCAGTACTTC
cdr3_aa: CARSLATGGDQETQYF

v_call: TRBV13
j_call: TRBJ2-1
d_call: TRBD1
clone_size: once
cdr3_nt: TGTGCCAGCAGCTTACCCTCGGGACAGCCAAGCTACAATGAGCAGTTCTTC
cdr3_aa: CASSLPSGQPSYNEQFF

v_call: TRBV9
j_call: TRBJ2-5
d_call: -
clone_size: -
cdr3_nt: TGTGCCAGCAGCGACGGGAACCAAGAGACCCAGTACTTC
cdr3_aa: CASSDGNQETQYF

v_call: TRBV6-5
j_call: TRBJ1-2
d_call: -
clone_size: -
cdr3_nt: TGTGCCAGCAGCCTTGGGGCGGAGATGGGCTACACCTTC
cdr3_aa: CASSLGAEMGYTF

v_call: TRBV7-9
j_call: TRBJ2-7
d_call: -
clone_size: once
cdr3_nt: TGTGCCAGCAGCTTATTGGGAGGACACGAGCAGTACTTC
cdr3_aa: CASSLLGGHEQYF

v_call: TRBV4-3
j_call: TRBJ1-4
d_call: TRBD1
clone_size: -
cdr3_nt: TGCGCCAGCAGCCGAATTTCGGGACAGGCTAATGAAAAACTGTTTTTT
cdr3_aa: CASSRISGQANEKLFF

v_call: TRBV6-1
j_call: TRBJ1-5
d_call: -
clone_size: large
cdr3_nt: TGTGCCAGCAGTGAAGGGGGCCCAGAGGGCAATCAGCCCCAGCATTTT
cdr3_aa: CASSEGGPEGNQPQHF

v_call: TRBV6-1
j_call: TRBJ2-3
d_call: TRBD1
clone_size: -
cdr3_nt: TGTGCCAGCAGTGAACCCCGGACAGGGTCAGATACGCAGTATTTT
cdr3_aa: CASSEPRTGSDTQYF

v_call: TRBV4-3
j_call: TRBJ1-3
d_call: -
clone_size: -
cdr3_nt: TGCGCCAGCAGCCCGGACAGTCTCTTAAACACCATATATTTT
cdr3_aa: CASSPDSLLNTIYF

v_call: TRBV4-1
j_call: TRBJ1-6
d_call: TRBD1
clone_size: -
cdr3_nt: TGCGCCAGCAGCCAAACGGGACAGGGGGCGAGTTCACCCCTCCACTTT
cdr3_aa: CASSQTGQGASSPLHF

v_call: TRBV27
j_call: TRBJ2-7
d_call: TRBD1
clone_size: -
cdr3_nt: TGTGCCAGCAGTCCACCTTTCAGGGACAGCGAGCAGTACTTC
cdr3_aa: CASSPPFRDSEQYF

v_call: TRBV6-1
j_call: TRBJ1-1
d_call: TRBD1
clone_size: -
cdr3_nt: TGTGCCAGCAGTCAGACAGGGGGCACTGAAGCTTTCTTT
cdr3_aa: CASSQTGGTEAFF

v_call: TRBV30
j_call: TRBJ2-7
d_call: -
clone_size: once
cdr3_nt: TGTGCCTGGGACCCCATAGGACGTGGGAGGCCCTACGAGCAGTACTTC
cdr3_aa: CAWDPIGRGRPYEQYF

v_call: TRBV19
j_call: TRBJ1-5
d_call: -
clone_size: -
cdr3_nt: TGTGCCAGTAGTATAGCCGCAGGGCGCGATCAGCCCCAGCATTTT
cdr3_aa: CASSIAAGRDQPQHF

v_call: TRBV28
j_call: TRBJ1-1
d_call: -
clone_size: -
cdr3_nt: TGTGCCACCACTTTCGGGGGGAGGGACACTGAAGCTTTCTTT
cdr3_aa: CATTFGGRDTEAFF

v_call: TRBV30
j_call: TRBJ2-5
d_call: TRBD1
clone_size: -
cdr3_nt: TGTGCCTGGAGTGGACAGGGGGTCTGGGAGACCCAGTACTTC
cdr3_aa: CAWSGQGVWETQYF

v_call: TRBV5-4
j_call: TRBJ1-3
d_call: -
clone_size: -
cdr3_nt: TGTGCCAGCAGCTTCGGGGGGAACTCTGGAAACACCATATATTTT
cdr3_aa: CASSFGGNSGNTIYF

v_call: TRBV4-1
j_call: TRBJ1-1
d_call: -
clone_size: -
cdr3_nt: TGCGCCAGCAGTGGCTCCCAGGGAAGTGTCTCTGAAGCTTTCTTT
cdr3_aa: CASSGSQGSVSEAFF

v_call: TRBV13
j_call: TRBJ2-7
d_call: -
clone_size: -
cdr3_nt: TGTGCCAGCAGCCCGGACAGTTCCTACGAGCAGTACTTC
cdr3_aa: CASSPDSSYEQYF

v_call: TRBV4-2
j_call: TRBJ2-1
d_call: -
clone_size: -
cdr3_nt: TGTGCCAGCGAGGCGGACAGGGAGGGCAATGAGCAGTTCTTC
cdr3_aa: CASEADREGNEQFF

v_call: TRBV27
j_call: TRBJ2-7
d_call: -
clone_size: -
cdr3_nt: TGTGCCAGCAGTTCAGGAGGGGGGGTCTACGAGCAGTACTTC
cdr3_aa: CASSSGGGVYEQYF

v_call: TRBV5-4
j_call: TRBJ1-1
d_call: TRBD1
clone_size: -
cdr3_nt: TGTGCCAGCAGCGGGACAGGGAACATGAACACTGAAGCTTTCTTT
cdr3_aa: CASSGTGNMNTEAFF

v_call: TRBV13
j_call: TRBJ2-7
d_call: TRBD1
clone_size: once
cdr3_nt: TGTGCCAGCAGCTGGGCCGGGACAGAGACCCCCTACGAGCAGTACTTC
cdr3_aa: CASSWAGTETPYEQYF